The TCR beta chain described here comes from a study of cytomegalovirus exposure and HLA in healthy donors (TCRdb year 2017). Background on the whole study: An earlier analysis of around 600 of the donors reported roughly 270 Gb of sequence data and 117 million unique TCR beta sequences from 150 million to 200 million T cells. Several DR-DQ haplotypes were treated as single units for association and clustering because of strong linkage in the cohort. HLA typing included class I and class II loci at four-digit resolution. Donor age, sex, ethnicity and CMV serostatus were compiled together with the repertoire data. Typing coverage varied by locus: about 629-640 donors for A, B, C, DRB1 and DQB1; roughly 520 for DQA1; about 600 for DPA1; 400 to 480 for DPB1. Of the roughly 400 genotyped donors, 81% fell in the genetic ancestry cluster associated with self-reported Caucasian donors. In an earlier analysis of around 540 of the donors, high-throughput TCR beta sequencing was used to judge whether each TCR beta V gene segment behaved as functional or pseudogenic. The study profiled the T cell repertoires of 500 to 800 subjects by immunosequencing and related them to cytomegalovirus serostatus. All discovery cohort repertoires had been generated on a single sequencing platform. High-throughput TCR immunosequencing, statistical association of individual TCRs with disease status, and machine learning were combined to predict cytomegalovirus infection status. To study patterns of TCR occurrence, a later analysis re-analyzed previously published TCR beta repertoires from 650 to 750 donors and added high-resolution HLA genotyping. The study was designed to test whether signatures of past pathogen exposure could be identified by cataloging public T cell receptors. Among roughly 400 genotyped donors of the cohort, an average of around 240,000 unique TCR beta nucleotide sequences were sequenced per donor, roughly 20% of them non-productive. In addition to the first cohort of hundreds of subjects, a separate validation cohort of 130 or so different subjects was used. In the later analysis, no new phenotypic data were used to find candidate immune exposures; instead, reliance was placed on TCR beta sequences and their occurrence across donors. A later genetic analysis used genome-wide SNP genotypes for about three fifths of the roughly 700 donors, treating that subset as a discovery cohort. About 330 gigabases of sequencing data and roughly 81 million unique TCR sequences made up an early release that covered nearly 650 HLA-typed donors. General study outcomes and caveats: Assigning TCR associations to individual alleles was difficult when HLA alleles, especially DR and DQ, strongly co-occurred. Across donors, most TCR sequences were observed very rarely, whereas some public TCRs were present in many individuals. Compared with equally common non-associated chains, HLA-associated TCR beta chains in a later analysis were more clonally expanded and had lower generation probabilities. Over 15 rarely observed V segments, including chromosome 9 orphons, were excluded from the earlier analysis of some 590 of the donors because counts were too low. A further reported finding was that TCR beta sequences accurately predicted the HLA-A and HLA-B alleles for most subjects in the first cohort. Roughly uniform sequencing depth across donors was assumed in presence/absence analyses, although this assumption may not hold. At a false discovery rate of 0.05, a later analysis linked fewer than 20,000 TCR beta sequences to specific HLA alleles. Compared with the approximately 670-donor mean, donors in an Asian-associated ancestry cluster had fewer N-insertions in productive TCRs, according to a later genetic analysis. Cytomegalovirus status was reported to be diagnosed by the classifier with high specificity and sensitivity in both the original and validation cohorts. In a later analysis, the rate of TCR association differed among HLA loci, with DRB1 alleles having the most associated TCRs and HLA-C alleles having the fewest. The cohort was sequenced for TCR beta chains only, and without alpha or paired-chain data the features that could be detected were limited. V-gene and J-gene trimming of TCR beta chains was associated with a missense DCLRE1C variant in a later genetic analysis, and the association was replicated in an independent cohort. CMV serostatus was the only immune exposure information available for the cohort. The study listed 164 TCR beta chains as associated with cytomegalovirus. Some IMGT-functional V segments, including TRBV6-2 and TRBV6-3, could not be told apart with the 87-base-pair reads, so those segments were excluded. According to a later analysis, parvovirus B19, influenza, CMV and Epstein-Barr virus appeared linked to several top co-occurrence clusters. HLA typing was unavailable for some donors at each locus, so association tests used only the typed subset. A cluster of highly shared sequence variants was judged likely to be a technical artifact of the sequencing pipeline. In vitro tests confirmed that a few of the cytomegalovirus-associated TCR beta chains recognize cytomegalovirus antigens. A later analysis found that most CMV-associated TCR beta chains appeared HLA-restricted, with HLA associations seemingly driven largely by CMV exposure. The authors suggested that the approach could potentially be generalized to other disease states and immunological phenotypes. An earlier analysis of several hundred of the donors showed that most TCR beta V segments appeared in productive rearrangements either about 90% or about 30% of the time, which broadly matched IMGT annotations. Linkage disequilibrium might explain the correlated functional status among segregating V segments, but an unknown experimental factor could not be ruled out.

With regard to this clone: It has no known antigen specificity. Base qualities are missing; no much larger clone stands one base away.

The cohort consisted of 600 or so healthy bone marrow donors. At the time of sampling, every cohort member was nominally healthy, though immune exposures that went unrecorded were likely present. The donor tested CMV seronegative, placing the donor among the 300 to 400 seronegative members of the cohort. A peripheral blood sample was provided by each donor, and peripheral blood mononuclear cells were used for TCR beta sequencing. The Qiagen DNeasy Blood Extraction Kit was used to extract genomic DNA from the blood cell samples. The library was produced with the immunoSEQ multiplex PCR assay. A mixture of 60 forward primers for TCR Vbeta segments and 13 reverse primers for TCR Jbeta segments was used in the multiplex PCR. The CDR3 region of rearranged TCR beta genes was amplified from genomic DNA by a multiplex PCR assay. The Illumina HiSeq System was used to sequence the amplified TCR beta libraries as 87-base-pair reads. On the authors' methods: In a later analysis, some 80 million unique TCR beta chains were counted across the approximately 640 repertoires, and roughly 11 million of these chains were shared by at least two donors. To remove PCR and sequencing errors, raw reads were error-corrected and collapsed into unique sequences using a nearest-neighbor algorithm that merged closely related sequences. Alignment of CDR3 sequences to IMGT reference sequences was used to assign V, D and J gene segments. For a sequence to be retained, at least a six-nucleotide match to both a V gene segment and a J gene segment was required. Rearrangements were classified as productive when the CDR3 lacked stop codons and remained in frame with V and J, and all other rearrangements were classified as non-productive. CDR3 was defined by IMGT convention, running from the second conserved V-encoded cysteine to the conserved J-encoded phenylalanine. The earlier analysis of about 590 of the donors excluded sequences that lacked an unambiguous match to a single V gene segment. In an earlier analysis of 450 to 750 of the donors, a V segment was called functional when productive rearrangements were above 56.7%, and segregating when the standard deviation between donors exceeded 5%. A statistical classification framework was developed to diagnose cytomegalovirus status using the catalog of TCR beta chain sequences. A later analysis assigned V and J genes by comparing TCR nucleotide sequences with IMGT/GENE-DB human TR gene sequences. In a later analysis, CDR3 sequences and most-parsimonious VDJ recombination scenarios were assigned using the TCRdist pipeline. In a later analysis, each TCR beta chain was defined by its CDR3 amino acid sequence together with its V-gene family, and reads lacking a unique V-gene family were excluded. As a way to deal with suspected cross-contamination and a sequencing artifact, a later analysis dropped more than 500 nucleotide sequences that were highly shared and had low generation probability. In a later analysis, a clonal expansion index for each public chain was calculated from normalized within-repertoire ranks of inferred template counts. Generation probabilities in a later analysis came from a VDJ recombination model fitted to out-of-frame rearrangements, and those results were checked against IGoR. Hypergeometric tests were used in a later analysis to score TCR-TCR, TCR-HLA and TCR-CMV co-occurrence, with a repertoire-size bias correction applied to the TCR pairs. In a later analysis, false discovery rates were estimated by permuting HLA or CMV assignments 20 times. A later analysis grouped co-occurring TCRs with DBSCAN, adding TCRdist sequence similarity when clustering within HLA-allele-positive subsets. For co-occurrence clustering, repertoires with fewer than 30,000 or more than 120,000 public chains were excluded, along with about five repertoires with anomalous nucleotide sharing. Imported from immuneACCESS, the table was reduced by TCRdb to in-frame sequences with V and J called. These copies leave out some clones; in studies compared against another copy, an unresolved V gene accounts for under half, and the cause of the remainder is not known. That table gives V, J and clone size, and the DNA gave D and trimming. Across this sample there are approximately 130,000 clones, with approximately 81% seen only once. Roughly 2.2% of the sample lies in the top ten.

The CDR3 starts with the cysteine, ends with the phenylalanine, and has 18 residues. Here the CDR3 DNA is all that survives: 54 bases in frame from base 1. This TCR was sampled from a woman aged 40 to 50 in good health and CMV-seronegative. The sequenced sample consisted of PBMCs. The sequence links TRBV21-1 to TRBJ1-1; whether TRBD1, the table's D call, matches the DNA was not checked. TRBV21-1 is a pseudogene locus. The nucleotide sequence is TGTGCCAGCAGCTTTATAAATCGGCAGGGGGCTATCGTCACTGAAGCTTTCTTT. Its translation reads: CASSFINRQGAIVTEAFF.